The 4 T cell receptor beta chains presented below share a single source sample, sequenced in a study of blood T cell repertoires in COVID-19. TCRdb keeps only in-frame clones here, not all; method: immunoSEQ multiplex PCR. The table lists some 250,000 clones, roughly 88% of them singletons. The material sequenced was peripheral blood. Receptors were obtained from a woman in her thirties with acute or convalescent COVID-19.

This chain uses TRBV5-1 with TRBJ2-7; D gene ambiguous. The CDR3 sequence is 14 residues long. Germline V lookup: CDR1 SGHRS, CDR2 YFSETQ. The V gene lost 5 bases and the J gene lost 3 bases, with 15 bases spanning the gap. CDR3 protein: CASRSVAVHYEQYF. The CDR3 region has the DNA TGCGCCAGCAGGTCGGTGGCGGTTCACTACGAGCAGTACTTC.

This clone was found once. The V and J genes are TRBV5-1 and TRBJ2-5; 7 nucleotides agree with TRBD2. The germline gives CDR1 SGHRS, CDR2 YFSETQ. The trim removed 2 bases at V and 5 bases at J, leaving 18 bases unmatched. There are 18 residues in the CDR3. CDR3 sequence (DNA): TGCGCCAGCAGCTTAGGTATTGGCGGGAGTTTAGTGAGGGAGACCCAGTACTTC. This codes for CASSLGIGGSLVRETQYF.

The chain joins TRBV7-9 to TRBJ1-5; tentatively, D is TRBD1 (6 bases). V was cut by 5 bases and J by 2 bases, with 22 bases left in between. The CDR3 has 18 residues. CDR1 and CDR2 (germline): SEHNR, FQNEAQ (reference sequence). This CDR3 is CASSGDGGPGYGNQPQHF. DNA of the CDR3: TGTGCCAGCAGCGGAGACGGGGGGCCTGGGTATGGCAATCAGCCCCAGCATTTT.

V usage is TRBV10-3 and J usage is TRBJ2-2, with TRBD1 identical over 7 bases. J was trimmed by 6 bases and V by 0 bases; bases with no gene match: 10. The CDR3 spans 17 residues. The germline V gene has CDR1 ENHRY and CDR2 SYGVKD. The CDR3 sequence is CAISESQGRVISGELFF. CDR3 DNA sequence: TGTGCCATCAGTGAGTCACAGGGGAGAGTGATTTCCGGGGAGCTGTTTTTT.